The 4 T cell receptor beta chains below all came from one sample that was sequenced in a study of cytomegalovirus exposure and HLA in healthy donors. In the PCR, 60 Vbeta and 13 Jbeta primers were used. Measured with immunoSEQ multiplex PCR; TCRdb has only the in-frame clones, and not every one. Of some 190,000 clones listed, 65% to 75% are singletons. The sequencing input was PBMCs. The receptors were sampled from a man aged 25 to 40 in good health and CMV-seropositive.

This chain joins TRBV11-2 and TRBJ2-7; 7 nucleotides agree with TRBD2. CDR1 is SGHAT and CDR2 is FQNNGV in the germline V gene. The CDR3 is 17 amino acids. V gave up 1 base and J gave up 3 bases; unmatched junction bases: 12. The CDR3 sequence is CASSLVAFASGGYEQYF. The CDR3 coding sequence is TGTGCCAGCAGCTTAGTCGCGTTCGCGTCGGGGGGCTACGAGCAGTACTTC. The complete variable domain, with remaining parts taken from reference TRBV11-2 and TRBJ2-7, reads EAGVAQSPRYKIIEKRQSVAFWCNPISGHATLYWYQQILGQGPKLLIQFQNNGVVDDSQLPKDRFSAERLKGVDSTLKIQPAKLEDSAVYLCASSLVAFASGGYEQYFGPGTRLTVT.

CDR3 sequence: CASSLPIGRGSGEQFF. CDR3 DNA: TGTGCCAGCAGCTTGCCCATCGGCAGGGGGTCGGGTGAGCAGTTCTTC. The chain links TRBV7-8 to TRBJ2-1; 7 bases align to TRBD1. The germline CDR1 and CDR2 sequences are SGHVS and FQNEAQ. The CDR3 consists of 16 residues. V gave up 3 bases and J gave up 9 bases; unmatched junction bases: 14.

The chain couples TRBV11-2 to TRBJ1-1; 9 positions agree with TRBD1. The V gene end was trimmed by 6 bases and the J gene end by 1 base; junction bases not matched to a gene: 6. There are 15 residues in the CDR3. Germline V CDR1 and CDR2: SGHAT, FQNNGV. The CDR3 spells CASRRDRVKNTEAFF. CDR3 DNA: TGTGCCAGCAGGCGGGACAGGGTTAAGAACACTGAAGCTTTCTTT.

J is TRBJ2-7 and V is TRBV28; TRBD1 is a possible D gene (6 bases). Germline V gives CDR1 MDHEN, CDR2 SYDVKM. Trimming pared 10 bases from V and 1 base from J, leaving 11 bases between. The CDR3 runs to 12 residues. The CDR3 here is CATTTGSYEQYF. CDR3 nucleotide sequence: TGTGCCACCACCACAGGGTCCTACGAGCAGTACTTC.